The 29 T cell receptor beta chains below were found in one sample sequenced in a study of T cell changes during pregnancy in multiple sclerosis (dated 2019 in TCRdb). Libraries were constructed by the immunoSEQ multiplex PCR assay. Not all clones reach the TCRdb copy of this immuneACCESS table, which keeps in-frame sequences only. Checked studies attribute under half of the gap to unresolved V genes and leave the rest unexplained. For this sample there are 95,000 to 100,000 clones; 75% to 95% appear just once. The top ten hold 2.5% to 3.5% of the sample. Sequences were derived from peripheral blood, sampled in the second trimester of pregnancy. Receptors originate from a female donor with multiple sclerosis, enrolled in a pregnancy study.

This chain connects TRBV4-1 to TRBJ1-4, with TRBD1 as a possible D gene (5 bases). The germline V and J ends were trimmed by 2 bases and 8 bases, with 15 bases remaining between them. This CDR3 is built from 15 residues. Germline V lookup: CDR1 MGHRA, CDR2 YSYEKL. The CDR3 nucleotides read TGCGCCAGCAGCCAACTTGGGGGGATAAAAGAAAAACTGTTTTTT. Translation: CASSQLGGIKEKLFF.

The chain has TRBV6-1 and TRBJ1-4; no clear D. The CDR3 totals 15 residues. Germline assignment: CDR1 MNHNS and CDR2 SASEGT. Trimming left V 1 base short and J 3 bases short, with 9 bases between. This chain's CDR3 is CASSEGWAPNEKLFF. CDR3 DNA: TGTGCCAGCAGTGAAGGGTGGGCACCTAATGAAAAACTGTTTTTT.

This chain joins TRBV9 and TRBJ2-3; possible D gene TRBD2, 5 bases. Trimming took 3 bases from V and 5 from J, leaving 10 bases between them. CDR3 length: 13 amino acids. CDR1 SGDLS and CDR2 YYNGEE come from the germline V gene. The chain's CDR3 is CASSEHRGDTQYF. As DNA, the CDR3 is TGTGCCAGCAGCGAACATCGGGGAGATACGCAGTATTTT. Together with reference TRBV9 and TRBJ2-3, the CDR3 gives the full variable domain: DSGVTQTPKHLITATGQRVTLRCSPRSGDLSVYWYQQSLDQGLQFLIQYYNGEERAKGNILERFSAQQFPDLHSELNLSSLELGDSALYFCASSEHRGDTQYFGPGTRLTVL.

This rearrangement joins TRBV12-1 to TRBJ2-5; TRBD1 is the table's D call, not checked against the DNA. TRBV12-1 is a documented pseudogene. The CDR3 is made up of 13 amino acids. CDR3 DNA: TGTGCCAGCAGCCAGGGGACGGGTGGGACCCAGTACTTC. It codes for CASSQGTGGTQYF.

The rearrangement links TRBV2 to TRBJ2-2; D unclear. Looked up from germline, CDR1 is SNHLY and CDR2 is FYNNEI. The V end lost 5 bases, the J end lost 6 bases, and 10 bases lay between the germline ends. This CDR3 has 13 residues. CDR3 bases: TGTGCCAGCAGTCTGACTCTGGCCGGGGAGCTGTTTTTT. It codes for CASSLTLAGELFF.

This clone was detected once. This chain links TRBV5-5 with TRBJ2-1; TRBD2 agrees at 12 bases. Trimming at V came to 7 bases and at J to 8 bases, leaving 1 base not matched to a gene. This CDR3 is built from 12 residues. In germline, CDR1 is SGHKS, CDR2 YYEKEE (reference sequence). The CDR3 DNA follows: TGTGCCAGCCTAGCGGGAGGGCATGAGCAGTTCTTC. It codes for CASLAGGHEQFF.

This chain connects TRBV29-1 to TRBJ2-1; unclear D gene. Germline V gene sequence: CDR1 SQVTM, CDR2 ANQGSEA. V shed 8 bases and J shed 8 bases, with 13 bases lying between them. The CDR3 runs 11 residues. Written as DNA, the CDR3 is TGCAGCATGGCCCGCTCCCATGAGCAGTTCTTC. Translation gives CSMARSHEQFF.

The CDR3 loop reads CASSLVGTGAASEQYF. The CDR3 DNA is TGTGCCAGCAGCTTAGTGGGGACTGGGGCGGCGTCCGAGCAGTACTTC. The J gene is TRBJ2-7, the V gene TRBV7-2; perhaps TRBD2 as D (6 bases). This CDR3 comprises 16 residues. Germline values: CDR1 SGHTA, CDR2 FQGNSA. Trimming cost V 1 base and J 6 bases, with 19 bases left between them. The whole variable domain, remainder taken from reference TRBV7-2 and TRBJ2-7, is GAGVSQSPSNKVTEKGKDVELRCDPISGHTALYWYRQSLGQGLEFLIYFQGNSAPDKSGLPSDRFSAERTGGSVSTLTIQRTQQEDSAVYLCASSLVGTGAASEQYFGPGTRLTVT.

The chain has TRBV30 and TRBJ1-6, with 10 positions matching TRBD1. With 7 bases clipped from V and 8 bases from J, the junction kept 2 bases outside the gene matches. CDR3 length: 12 residues. Germline V gene sequence: CDR1 GTSNPN, CDR2 SVGIG (reference sequence). The chain's CDR3 is CASGTGDSPLHF. In DNA, the CDR3 is TGTGCCTCCGGGACAGGGGATTCACCCCTCCACTTT. Drawing the rest from reference TRBV30 and TRBJ1-6, the complete variable domain is SQTIHQWPATLVQPVGSPLSLECTVEGTSNPNLYWYRQAAGRGLQLLFYSVGIGQISSEVPQNLSASRPQDRQFILSSKKLLLSDSGFYLCASGTGDSPLHFGNGTRLTVT.

This clone was seen once. The chain uses TRBV7-8 and TRBJ2-7; 8 nucleotides match TRBD1. Unmatched junction bases numbered 11, after V lost 7 bases and J lost 0 bases. Germline V gene sequence: CDR1 SGHVS, CDR2 FQNEAQ. The CDR3 sequence is 16 residues long. The CDR3 here is CASTINRDRYSYEQYF. CDR3 nucleotides: TGTGCCAGCACCATCAATCGGGACAGGTACTCCTACGAGCAGTACTTC.

The chain carries TRBV14 and TRBJ2-7; D might be TRBD2 (6 bases). Germline CDR1 is SGHDN and CDR2 is FVKESK. Deletions cut 4 bases from V and 3 bases from J, with 10 bases between. The CDR3 has 13 amino acids. The CDR3 DNA reads TGTGCCAGCAGCCGTTGGGGGGTCTACGAGCAGTACTTC. Its translation is CASSRWGVYEQYF.

The sample holds a few counts of this clone. The chain couples TRBV27 to TRBJ2-2; TRBD2 matches 14 bases. This CDR3 spans 18 amino acids. Germline trimming cut 5 bases from V and 4 bases from J; bases unmatched to any gene: 9. CDR1 is MNHEY and CDR2 is SMNVEV in the germline V gene (reference sequence). CDR3 loop: CASSPAGGTSGSTGELFF. Here the CDR3 DNA reads TGTGCCAGCAGTCCCGCGGGGGGGACTAGCGGGAGCACCGGGGAGCTGTTTTTT.

The V call is TRBV7-2, the J call TRBJ1-1; TRBD1 matches 7 bases. This CDR3 is built from 15 residues. The J segment lost 2 bases and the V segment lost 6 bases, leaving 9 bases of the junction unmatched. The germline gives CDR1 SGHTA, CDR2 FQGNSA. The CDR3 bases are TGTGCCAGCAGTTTTACAGGGGTGGGAAACACTGAAGCTTTCTTT. As protein: CASSFTGVGNTEAFF.

The chain uses TRBV6-1 and TRBJ1-2; TRBD1 is a possible D gene (6 bases). The germline V gene has CDR1 MNHNS and CDR2 SASEGT. V lost 6 bases and J 2 bases, leaving 16 bases between the germline ends. The CDR3 is made up of 15 amino acids. The CDR3 sequence is CASRTTGVENYGYTF. In nucleotides, the CDR3 is TGTGCCAGCAGGACGACAGGCGTCGAAAACTATGGCTACACCTTC.

V usage is TRBV5-1 and J usage is TRBJ2-7, with 8 bases identical to TRBD1. There are 14 residues in the CDR3. J gave up 5 bases and V 4 bases, and 8 bases lay outside the gene matches. Germline V gives CDR1 SGHRS, CDR2 YFSETQ. The CDR3 reads CASSKDRAVNEQYF. CDR3 nucleotide sequence: TGCGCCAGCAGCAAGGACAGGGCAGTGAACGAGCAGTACTTC.

This chain connects TRBV28 to TRBJ2-5, with D maybe TRBD2 (5 bases). CDR1 is MDHEN, CDR2 SYDVKM, per germline. The CDR3 has 11 residues. Trimming took off 5 bases at V and 7 bases at J, with 8 bases between the two ends. CDR3 loop: CASSEEGTQYF. In DNA form, the CDR3 reads TGTGCCAGCAGTGAAGAGGGGACCCAGTACTTC.

Details on this clone: A junction boundary mismatches the germline segment, possibly from a read error. The chain couples TRBV6-1 to TRBJ2-2, with 9 bases matching TRBD1. The CDR3 consists of 15 residues. Germline V gene lookup returns CDR1 MNHNS and CDR2 SASEGT. CDR3 DNA: TGTGCCAGCGTAGACCGGGACAGGGTAGGCCAGGAGCGGTTTTTT. As protein: CASVDRDRVGQERFF.

The chain uses TRBV19 and TRBJ1-5; TRBD1 is a possible D gene (6 bases). V dropped 8 bases and J dropped 0 bases, with 8 bases sitting between them. The CDR3 spans 13 residues. Germline V gene lookup returns CDR1 LNHDA and CDR2 SQIVND (reference sequence). The CDR3 nucleotides are TGTGCCAGTCGGACAGTTAGCAATCAGCCCCAGCATTTT. This encodes CASRTVSNQPQHF.

The chain has TRBV6-5 and TRBJ1-2; weak D call: TRBD1 (5 bases). The CDR3 covers 12 residues. The germline V gene encodes CDR1 MNHEY and CDR2 SVGAGI. Trimming removed 7 bases at V and 8 bases at J, with 14 bases between. The CDR3 sequence: CASTPGGEGYTF. In DNA form, the CDR3 reads TGTGCCAGCACCCCGGGGGGGGAAGGCTACACCTTC.

This clone was recorded a few times. This rearrangement joins TRBV28 to TRBJ1-1; TRBD1 matches 8 bases. Trimming cost V 3 bases and J 4 bases; bases outside gene matches: 4. This CDR3 has 14 residues. From germline, CDR1 is MDHEN and CDR2 SYDVKM. The CDR3 loop is CASSLGGQVTEAFF. The CDR3 nucleotides are TGTGCCAGCAGTTTGGGGGGACAGGTCACTGAAGCTTTCTTT.

This clone was recorded a few times. The gene calls are TRBV30 and TRBJ1-2; TRBD1 agrees at 8 bases. Germline assignment: CDR1 GTSNPN and CDR2 SVGIG (reference sequence). This CDR3 is built from 14 residues. J was trimmed by 10 bases and V by 5 bases; bases with no gene match: 15. Here the CDR3 reads CAWYWPGGAHDYTF. Written as DNA, the CDR3 is TGTGCCTGGTATTGGCCAGGGGGCGCGCATGACTACACCTTC. Combining the CDR3 with reference TRBV30 and TRBJ1-2 gives the whole variable domain SQTIHQWPATLVQPVGSPLSLECTVEGTSNPNLYWYRQAAGRGLQLLFYSVGIGQISSEVPQNLSASRPQDRQFILSSKKLLLSDSGFYLCAWYWPGGAHDYTFGSGTRLTVV.

In its sample, this clone was seen once. The chain carries TRBV10-3 and TRBJ2-7; 10 positions agree with TRBD2. V was pared by 6 bases and J by 6 bases, with 8 bases of the junction left unmatched. This CDR3 region has 14 residues. Germline V gives CDR1 ENHRY, CDR2 SYGVKD. CDR3 sequence reads: CAIRALGLASEQYF. CDR3 DNA: TGTGCCATCAGAGCCTTGGGACTAGCGTCCGAGCAGTACTTC.

Written as DNA, the CDR3 is TGTGCCAGCAGCCCTTGGGGCGGTCAAGAGACCCAGTACTTC. Residues: CASSPWGGQETQYF. The chain uses TRBV7-2 and TRBJ2-5, with D maybe TRBD1 (5 bases). Trimming stripped 5 bases from V and 2 bases from J, with 12 bases between. This CDR3 region has 14 residues. The germline gives CDR1 SGHTA, CDR2 FQGNSA.

The chain joins TRBV28 to TRBJ1-1; D unclear. There are 11 residues in the CDR3. CDR1 is MDHEN, CDR2 SYDVKM, per germline. V was cut by 7 bases and J by 5 bases, with 8 bases left in between. The CDR3 sequence is CASITWTEAFF. The CDR3 nucleotides read TGTGCCAGCATCACTTGGACTGAAGCTTTCTTT.

This sequence joins TRBV19 and TRBJ1-5; D not certain. The V end was cut by 7 bases, the J end by 1 base, with 17 bases between. The CDR3 has 16 amino acids. The germline CDR1 and CDR2 sequences are LNHDA and SQIVND (reference sequence). As DNA, the CDR3 is TGTGCCAGTACCCCCCAGGTCGCCAGGAGCAATCAGCCCCAGCATTTT. Amino acid sequence: CASTPQVARSNQPQHF.

The chain combines TRBV6-5 with TRBJ2-3, with D perhaps matching TRBD2 (7 bases). CDR1 is MNHEY and CDR2 is SVGAGI in the germline V gene. This CDR3 contains 15 residues. The V end was cut by 0 bases, the J end by 3 bases, with 10 bases between. The CDR3 is CASSYSRGGTDTQYF. CDR3 coding DNA: TGTGCCAGCAGTTACTCCAGGGGAGGGACAGATACGCAGTATTTT.

The chain links TRBV2 to TRBJ2-3, with unresolved D. The CDR3 sequence is 13 residues long. V lost 4 bases, J lost 7 bases, and 12 bases lay in between. Germline V gene lookup returns CDR1 SNHLY and CDR2 FYNNEI. The CDR3 is CASSGGPGNTQYF. CDR3 in DNA: TGTGCCAGCAGTGGCGGCCCGGGTAATACGCAGTATTTT.

The chain couples TRBV19 to TRBJ2-3; tentatively, D is TRBD1 (6 bases). This CDR3 spans 11 amino acids. Germline CDR1 LNHDA, CDR2 SQIVND (reference sequence). V gave up 8 bases and J gave up 7 bases, with 10 bases separating them. For the CDR3, the DNA is TGTGCCAGTGTACAGGGAAATACGCAGTATTTT. It yields the protein CASVQGNTQYF.

CDR3 DNA: TGTGCCAGCAGCTTAGATCCGAGTAGCGAGATAAGCTCCTACAATGAGCAGTTCTTC. Its translation is CASSLDPSSEISSYNEQFF. The rearrangement uses TRBV11-3 and TRBJ2-1; D may be TRBD2 (5 bases). Trimming shortened V by 0 bases and J by 0 bases, and 18 bases separated the two germline ends. CDR1 SGHNT and CDR2 YENEEA come from the germline V gene. This CDR3 is built from 19 residues.